The clone carrying this TCR beta chain was counted at least ten times. The sample is drawn from a study of prognosis after radiotherapy for stage I lung cancer. From genomic DNA, TCR beta CDR3 was amplified by two-round multiplex PCR. Gene-specific primers for each TRBV and TRBJ gene drove first-round PCR. Each CDR3 protein gets one entry after TCRdb re-called the multiplex PCR reads with MiXCR. The sample yields around 59,000 distinct CDR3 sequences, about 26% seen once. The CDR3 spans 13 residues. Looked up from germline, CDR1 is ENHRY and CDR2 is SYGVKD. The germline V and J ends were trimmed by 7 bases and 2 bases, with 10 bases remaining between them.

Sequencing was performed on PBMCs, taken before or after stereotactic body radiation therapy (not recorded which). The rearrangement links TRBV10-3 to TRBJ2-3; D is possibly TRBD1 (5 bases). This receptor was obtained from a donor over 45 with non-small cell lung cancer. The CDR3 sequence is CAIKDSLTDTQYF. CDR3 nucleotide sequence: TGTGCCATCAAAGACAGTCTCACAGATACGCAGTATTTT.